This T cell receptor (beta chain) emerged from a study of blood T cell repertoires in COVID-19. As for the study in general: In each case, the material was cDNA or gDNA derived from T cells, B-cell-depleted T cells, or PBMCs.

In the original processing: Estimated nucleated cell counts came from reference gene primer amplification. The assay was immunoSEQ multiplex PCR, and TCRdb's table has in-frame clones only and misses some. From that table come the V and J calls and clone size; the DNA was used to work out D and trimming. The data contain around 250,000 clones, more than 70% of them singletons. This CDR3 spans 14 amino acids. Germline V CDR1 and CDR2: KGHDR, SFDVKD. V lost 4 bases and J 8 bases, leaving 15 bases between the germline ends. The chain is built from TRBV24-1 and TRBJ2-3; D is perhaps TRBD1 (6 bases). The sample comprised peripheral blood. The sequence was obtained from a woman aged 18-29 years with acute or convalescent COVID-19. The CDR3 region has the DNA TGTGCCACCAGTGACCCCGGACAGAGAACTACGCAGTATTTT. The encoded protein is CATSDPGQRTTQYF.